The present entry profiles one TCR beta chain with its context. TCRdb keeps only in-frame clones here, not all; method: immunoSEQ multiplex PCR. The repertoire holds 50,000 or so clones, with 82% as singletons. Time point indicated: recipient sample about 28 days before transplant, after cytoreduction. Per germline, CDR1 MDHEN and CDR2 SYDVKM. The CDR3 is made up of 15 amino acids. Trimming cost V 3 bases and J 5 bases; bases outside gene matches: 8. The source of the sample is a study of T cell clonotyping in hematopoietic cell transplantation. V gene TRBV28 combines with J gene TRBJ2-5; 8 bases map to TRBD2. Sample: peripheral blood mononuclear cells, taken before stem cell transplant. The receptor was derived from a man aged 55 to 69 with myelodysplastic syndrome. Some clones in this sample may be carry-over from other donors' samples. The CDR3 DNA reads as TGTGCCAGCAGTTTGCGGGGGGCCGGTGGGGAGACCCAGTACTTC. Translation gives CASSLRGAGGETQYF.